Shown below are 12 T cell receptor beta chains from a single sample sequenced in a study of beta chain features in type 1 diabetes. The whole isolated RNA underwent reverse transcription, so sequencing captured expressed TCRB transcripts. Produced via immunoSEQ multiplex PCR; TCRdb's table is partial and in-frame only. Of about 360,000 clones in the sample, around an eighth were seen once. The sequenced sample was naive CD4+ T cells from blood. Receptors originate from a young man in good health.

The chain joins TRBV7-8 to TRBJ1-2, with TRBD1 identical over 9 bases. Germline values: CDR1 SGHVS, CDR2 FQNEAQ. The CDR3 spans 16 residues. V lost 5 bases to trimming and J lost 1 base; unmatched junction nucleotides: 8. This CDR3 reads CASSLGTGLHNYGYTF. The DNA of the CDR3 is TGTGCCAGCAGCCTAGGGACAGGGTTACATAACTATGGCTACACCTTC.

The chain carries TRBV28 and TRBJ2-1, with D perhaps matching TRBD2 (6 bases). From germline, CDR1 is MDHEN and CDR2 SYDVKM. This CDR3 has 18 amino acids. V gave up 3 bases and J gave up 1 base, with 19 bases separating them. CDR3 in amino acids: CASSFRSSGGFSYNEQFF. DNA of the CDR3: TGTGCCAGCAGTTTTCGCTCTTCCGGGGGATTTTCCTACAATGAGCAGTTCTTC.

This clone has more than one count but fewer than ten. The chain is built from TRBV18 and TRBJ2-2, with D unclear. The CDR3 consists of 15 residues. Trimming removed 3 bases at V and 3 bases at J, with 11 bases between. The germline V gene encodes CDR1 KGHSH and CDR2 LQKENI. CDR3 sequence reads: CASSPVFVDTGELFF. As DNA, the CDR3 is TGTGCCAGCTCACCTGTATTCGTTGACACCGGGGAGCTGTTTTTT.

The rearrangement links TRBV27 to TRBJ2-1, with 9 positions matching TRBD2. Trimming at V came to 7 bases and at J to 4 bases, leaving 14 bases not matched to a gene. The CDR3 loop spans 17 amino acids. Germline V lookup: CDR1 MNHEY, CDR2 SMNVEV (reference sequence). The CDR3 here is CASKIGAGGPVYNEQFF. The CDR3 nucleotides read TGTGCCAGCAAAATAGGGGCGGGAGGGCCCGTTTACAATGAGCAGTTCTTC.

This clone showed up just a few times. The chain links TRBV5-6 to TRBJ1-5, with no clear D. V lost 4 bases and J lost 0, with 11 bases in between. This CDR3 spans 15 amino acids. In germline, CDR1 is SGHDT, CDR2 YYEEEE. The CDR3 DNA reads as TGTGCCAGCAGCCCCGGGGTGTATAGCAATCAGCCCCAGCATTTT. Its protein product is CASSPGVYSNQPQHF.

This clone was observed a handful of times. The chain joins TRBV5-1 to TRBJ1-6; no definite D call. CDR1 and CDR2 from the germline V gene are SGHRS and YFSETQ. The CDR3 spans 16 residues. The germline V and J ends were trimmed by 4 bases and 0 bases, with 11 bases remaining between them. CDR3 in amino acids: CASSLGSSSYNSPLHF. The DNA of the CDR3 is TGCGCCAGCAGCCTGGGCTCCAGCTCCTATAATTCACCCCTCCACTTT.

The V and J genes are TRBV10-3 and TRBJ1-5, with 7 bases lining up with TRBD1. The CDR3 has 14 residues. The germline V gene encodes CDR1 ENHRY and CDR2 SYGVKD. Unmatched junction bases numbered 6, after V lost 6 bases and J lost 4 bases. DNA for the CDR3: TGTGCCATCAGGGGGGACAGTGGAAATCAGCCCCAGCATTTT. Protein product: CAIRGDSGNQPQHF.

The J gene is TRBJ2-7, the V gene TRBV15; 7 bases align to TRBD2. J lost 3 bases, V lost 0 bases, and 17 bases had no gene match. Germline CDR1 and CDR2: LNHNV and YYDKDF (reference sequence). The CDR3 has 19 amino acids. The CDR3 here is CATSRDSLSGGGVGYEQYF. The CDR3 nucleotides are TGTGCCACCAGCAGAGATTCATTAAGCGGCGGGGGAGTAGGCTACGAGCAGTACTTC.

The table lists this clone with a few counts. This chain joins TRBV5-6 and TRBJ2-7; perhaps TRBD2 as D (6 bases). This CDR3 comprises 12 residues. V dropped 3 bases and J dropped 6 bases, with 10 bases sitting between them. Germline V gives CDR1 SGHDT, CDR2 YYEEEE. CDR3 DNA: TGTGCCAGCAGCTCAGGAGGGTTCGAGCAGTACTTC. The encoded protein is CASSSGGFEQYF. The entire variable domain, with the rest obtained from reference TRBV5-6 and TRBJ2-7, is as follows: DAGVTQSPTHLIKTRGQQVTLRCSPKSGHDTVSWYQQALGQGPQFIFQYYEEEERQRGNFPDRFSGHQFPNYSSELNVNALLLGDSALYLCASSSGGFEQYFGPGTRLTVT.

The chain carries TRBV19 and TRBJ1-2, with D hard to call. The CDR3 consists of 15 residues. V dropped 5 bases and J dropped 0 bases, with 13 bases sitting between them. Per the germline V gene, CDR1 is LNHDA and CDR2 is SQIVND (reference sequence). CDR3 sequence reads: CASSPRSSANYGYTF. For the CDR3, the DNA is TGTGCCAGTAGTCCCCGGAGCTCCGCTAACTATGGCTACACCTTC.

This clone came up a few times. The chain joins TRBV10-3 to TRBJ2-3; TRBD2 aligns across 7 bases. Germline CDR1 ENHRY, CDR2 SYGVKD. Trimming took 10 bases from V and 2 from J; bases not matched to a gene: 9. CDR3 length: 14 amino acids. The CDR3 nucleotides read TGTGCCACCCTCAGCGCGGGGGACACAGATACGCAGTATTTT. Protein product: CATLSAGDTDTQYF.

This clone came up a few times. This chain connects TRBV14 to TRBJ2-7; 7 bases align to TRBD1. The CDR3 is 17 residues long. From germline, CDR1 is SGHDN and CDR2 FVKESK. With 3 bases clipped from V and 0 bases from J, the junction kept 11 bases outside the gene matches. CDR3 amino acids: CASSHTQQQGDSYEQYF. The DNA of the CDR3 is TGTGCCAGCAGCCACACACAGCAGCAGGGGGACTCCTACGAGCAGTACTTC.